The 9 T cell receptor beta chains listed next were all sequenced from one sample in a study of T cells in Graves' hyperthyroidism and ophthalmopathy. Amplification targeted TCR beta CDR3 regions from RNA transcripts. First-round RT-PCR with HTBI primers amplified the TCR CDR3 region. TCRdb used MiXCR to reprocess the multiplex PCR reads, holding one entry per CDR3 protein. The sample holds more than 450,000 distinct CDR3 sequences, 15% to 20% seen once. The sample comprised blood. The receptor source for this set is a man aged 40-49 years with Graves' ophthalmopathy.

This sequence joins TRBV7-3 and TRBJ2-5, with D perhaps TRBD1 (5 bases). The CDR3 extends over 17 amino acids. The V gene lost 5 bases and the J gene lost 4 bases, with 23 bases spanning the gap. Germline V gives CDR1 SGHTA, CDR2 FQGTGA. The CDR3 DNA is TGTGCCAGCAGCGTGGGCAATGGGGCCGACTCTGGAGAGACCCAGTACTTC. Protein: CASSVGNGADSGETQYF. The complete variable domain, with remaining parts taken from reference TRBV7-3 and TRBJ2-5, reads GAGVSQTPSNKVTEKGKYVELRCDPISGHTALYWYRQSLGQGPEFLIYFQGTGAADDSGLPNDRFFAVRPEGSVSTLKIQRTERGDSAVYLCASSVGNGADSGETQYFGPGTRLLVL.

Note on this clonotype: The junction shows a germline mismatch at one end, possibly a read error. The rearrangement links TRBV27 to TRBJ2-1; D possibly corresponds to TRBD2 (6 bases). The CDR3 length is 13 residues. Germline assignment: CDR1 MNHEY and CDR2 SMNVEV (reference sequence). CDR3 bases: TGTGCCAGCAGTTTAGTTTGGGGGGATGAACAGTTCTTC. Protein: CASSLVWGDEQFF.

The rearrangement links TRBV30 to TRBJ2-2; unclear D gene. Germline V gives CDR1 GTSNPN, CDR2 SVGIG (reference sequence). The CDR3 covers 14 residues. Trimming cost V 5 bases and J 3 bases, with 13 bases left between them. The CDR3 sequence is CAWGPLTHTGELFF. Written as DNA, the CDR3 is TGTGCCTGGGGTCCCTTAACGCACACCGGGGAGCTGTTTTTT.

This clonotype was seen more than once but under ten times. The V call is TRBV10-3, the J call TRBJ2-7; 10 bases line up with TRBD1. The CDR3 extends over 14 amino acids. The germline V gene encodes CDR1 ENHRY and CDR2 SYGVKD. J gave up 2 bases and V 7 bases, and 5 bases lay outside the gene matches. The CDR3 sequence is CAITPGQGTYEQYF. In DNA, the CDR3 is TGTGCCATCACCCCGGGACAGGGGACCTACGAGCAGTACTTC.

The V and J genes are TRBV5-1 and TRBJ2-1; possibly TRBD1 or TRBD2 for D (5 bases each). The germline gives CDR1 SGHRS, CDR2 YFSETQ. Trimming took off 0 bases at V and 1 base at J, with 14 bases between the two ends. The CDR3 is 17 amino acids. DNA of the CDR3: TGCGCCAGCAGCTTGGGGTTCGTGGGACGGTCCTACAATGAGCAGTTCTTC. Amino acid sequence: CASSLGFVGRSYNEQFF.

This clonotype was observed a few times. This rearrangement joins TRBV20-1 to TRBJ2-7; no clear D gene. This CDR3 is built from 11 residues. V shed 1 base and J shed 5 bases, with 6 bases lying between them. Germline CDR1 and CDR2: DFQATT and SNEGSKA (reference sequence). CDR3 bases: TGCAGTGCTAGAGTCCATAACGAGCAGTACTTC. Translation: CSARVHNEQYF.

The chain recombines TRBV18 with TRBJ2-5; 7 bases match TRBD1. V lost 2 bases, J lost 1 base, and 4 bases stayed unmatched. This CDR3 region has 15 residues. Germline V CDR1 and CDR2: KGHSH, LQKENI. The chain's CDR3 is CASSPGDRLQETQYF. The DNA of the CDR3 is TGTGCCAGCTCACCAGGGGACAGACTCCAAGAGACCCAGTACTTC.

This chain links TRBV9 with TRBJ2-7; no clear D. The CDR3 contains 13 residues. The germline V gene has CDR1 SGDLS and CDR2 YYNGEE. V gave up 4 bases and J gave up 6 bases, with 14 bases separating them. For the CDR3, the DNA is TGTGCCAGCAGCATCCAAACGACGGGCGAGCAGTACTTC. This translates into CASSIQTTGEQYF. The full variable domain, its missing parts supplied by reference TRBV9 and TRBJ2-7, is DSGVTQTPKHLITATGQRVTLRCSPRSGDLSVYWYQQSLDQGLQFLIQYYNGEERAKGNILERFSAQQFPDLHSELNLSSLELGDSALYFCASSIQTTGEQYFGPGTRLTVT.

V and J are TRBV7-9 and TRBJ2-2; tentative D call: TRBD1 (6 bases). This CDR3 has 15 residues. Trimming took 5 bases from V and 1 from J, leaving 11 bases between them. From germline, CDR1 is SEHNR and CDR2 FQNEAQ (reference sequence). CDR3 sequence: CASSPGHQNTGELFF. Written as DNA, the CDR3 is TGTGCCAGCAGCCCGGGACACCAGAACACCGGGGAGCTGTTTTTT.